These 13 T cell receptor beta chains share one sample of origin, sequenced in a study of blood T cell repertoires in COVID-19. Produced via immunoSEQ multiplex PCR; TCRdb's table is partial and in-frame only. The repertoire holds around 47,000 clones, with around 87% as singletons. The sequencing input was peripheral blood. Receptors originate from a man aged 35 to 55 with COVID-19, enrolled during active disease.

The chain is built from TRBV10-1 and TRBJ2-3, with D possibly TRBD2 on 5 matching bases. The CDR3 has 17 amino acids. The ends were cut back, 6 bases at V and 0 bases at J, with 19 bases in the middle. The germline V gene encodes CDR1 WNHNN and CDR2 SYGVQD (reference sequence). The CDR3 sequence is CASREGAASISTDTQYF. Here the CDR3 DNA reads TGCGCCAGCAGGGAAGGAGCGGCCTCTATTAGCACAGATACGCAGTATTTT.

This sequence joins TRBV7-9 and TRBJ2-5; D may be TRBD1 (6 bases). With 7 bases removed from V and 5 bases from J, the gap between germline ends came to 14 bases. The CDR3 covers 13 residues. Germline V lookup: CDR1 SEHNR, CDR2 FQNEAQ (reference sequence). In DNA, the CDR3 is TGTGCCAGCATCCTACAGGGTTTTGAGACCCAGTACTTC. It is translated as CASILQGFETQYF.

For the CDR3, the DNA is TGTGCCAGCAGTGAAGCGCTTCTGGCAGGGGACACCGGGGAGCTGTTTTTT. Encoded protein: CASSEALLAGDTGELFF. The chain joins TRBV2 to TRBJ2-2; TRBD1 might be the D (6 bases). This CDR3 has 17 residues. Trimming removed 0 bases at V and 3 bases at J, with 14 bases between. The V gene's germline CDR1 is SNHLY and CDR2 FYNNEI.

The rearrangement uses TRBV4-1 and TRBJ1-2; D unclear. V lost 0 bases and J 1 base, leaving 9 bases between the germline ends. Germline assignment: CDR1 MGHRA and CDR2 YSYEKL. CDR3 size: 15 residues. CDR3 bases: TGCGCCAGCAGCCAAGAACACAGTATTAACTATGGCTACACCTTC. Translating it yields CASSQEHSINYGYTF.

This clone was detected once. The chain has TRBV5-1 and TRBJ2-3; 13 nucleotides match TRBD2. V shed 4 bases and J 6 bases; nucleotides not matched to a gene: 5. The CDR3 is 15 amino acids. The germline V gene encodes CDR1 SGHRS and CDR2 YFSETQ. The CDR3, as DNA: TGCGCCAGCAGCGGGACTAGCGGGAATGGGGATACGCAGTATTTT. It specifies CASSGTSGNGDTQYF.

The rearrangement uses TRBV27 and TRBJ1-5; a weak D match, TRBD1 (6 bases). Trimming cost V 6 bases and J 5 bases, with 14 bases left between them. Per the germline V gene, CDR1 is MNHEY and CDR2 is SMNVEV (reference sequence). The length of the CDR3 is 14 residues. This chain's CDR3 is CASRQGPMYQPQHF. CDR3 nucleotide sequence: TGTGCCAGCAGACAGGGTCCAATGTATCAGCCCCAGCATTTT.

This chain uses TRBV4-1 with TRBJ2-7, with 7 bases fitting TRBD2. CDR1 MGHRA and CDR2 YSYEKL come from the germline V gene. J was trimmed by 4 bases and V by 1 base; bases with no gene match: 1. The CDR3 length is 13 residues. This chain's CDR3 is CASSQGTRYEQYF. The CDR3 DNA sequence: TGCGCCAGCAGCCAAGGGACTAGATACGAGCAGTACTTC.

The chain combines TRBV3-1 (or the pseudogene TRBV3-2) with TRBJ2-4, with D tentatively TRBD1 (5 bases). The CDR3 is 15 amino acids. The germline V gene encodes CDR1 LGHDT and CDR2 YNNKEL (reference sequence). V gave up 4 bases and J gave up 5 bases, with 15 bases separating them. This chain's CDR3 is CASSPLGVGENIQYF. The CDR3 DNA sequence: TGTGCCAGCAGCCCTCTAGGGGTTGGGGAAAACATTCAGTACTTC.

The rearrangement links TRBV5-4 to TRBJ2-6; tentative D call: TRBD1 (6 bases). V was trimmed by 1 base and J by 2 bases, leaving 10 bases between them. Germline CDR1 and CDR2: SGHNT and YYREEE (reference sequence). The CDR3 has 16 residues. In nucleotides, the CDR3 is TGTGCCAGCAGCTTGATTGGGGGCACTGGGGCCAACGTCCTGACTTTC. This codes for CASSLIGGTGANVLTF.

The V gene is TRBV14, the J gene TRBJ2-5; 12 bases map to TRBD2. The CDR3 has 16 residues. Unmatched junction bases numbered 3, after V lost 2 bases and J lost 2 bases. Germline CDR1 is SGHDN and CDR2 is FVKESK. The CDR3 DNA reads TGTGCCAGCAGCCAAAGGCTAGCGGGAGGGCAAGAGACCCAGTACTTC. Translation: CASSQRLAGGQETQYF.

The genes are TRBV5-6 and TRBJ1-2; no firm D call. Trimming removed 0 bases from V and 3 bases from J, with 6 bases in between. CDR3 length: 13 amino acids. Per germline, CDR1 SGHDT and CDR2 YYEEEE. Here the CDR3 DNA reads TGTGCCAGCAGCTTGGGGGGAGACTATGGCTACACCTTC. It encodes CASSLGGDYGYTF.

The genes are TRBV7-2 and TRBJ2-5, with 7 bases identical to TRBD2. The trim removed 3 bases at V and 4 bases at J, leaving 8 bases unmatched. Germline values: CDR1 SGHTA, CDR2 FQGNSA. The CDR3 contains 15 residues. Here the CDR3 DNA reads TGTGCCAGCAGCTTGACCCGGACTAGTCCAGAGACCCAGTACTTC. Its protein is CASSLTRTSPETQYF.

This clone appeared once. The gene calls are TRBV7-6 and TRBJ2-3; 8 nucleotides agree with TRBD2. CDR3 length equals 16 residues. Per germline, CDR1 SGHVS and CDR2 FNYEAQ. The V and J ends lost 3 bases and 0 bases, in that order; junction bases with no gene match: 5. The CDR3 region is CASSFERGLSTDTQYF. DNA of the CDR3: TGTGCCAGCAGCTTTGAGCGGGGGCTTAGCACAGATACGCAGTATTTT. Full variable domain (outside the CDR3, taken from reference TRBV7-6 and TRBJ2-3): GAGVSQSPRYKVTKRGQDVALRCDPISGHVSLYWYRQALGQGPEFLTYFNYEAQQDKSGLPNDRFSAERPEGSISTLTIQRTEQRDSAMYRCASSFERGLSTDTQYFGPGTRLTVL.